The source of this T cell receptor beta chain is a study of technical replicates of blood from a handful of donors (dated by TCRdb to about 2017). As regards this clone: The antigen this receptor binds is unknown. No much larger clone is present one base from it, and per-base qualities are unavailable.

Library method: the immunoSEQ multiplex PCR assay. TCRdb took over this immuneACCESS table, retaining in-frame rearrangements with V and J assigned. Such tables are incomplete; in checked studies, under half of the missing clones stem from an unresolved V gene, and the remainder is unexplained. This sample comprises roughly 76,000 clones, 80% to 90% of them detected only once. The ten largest clones add up to around 4.8% of the sample. Trimming removed 3 bases from V and 9 bases from J; the gene matches leave 10 bases unexplained. The CDR3, from cysteine to phenylalanine, totals 16 residues. Solely the CDR3 DNA is kept, with 48 bases framed from the first base. CDR1 is given as SGHTA and CDR2 as FQGNSA, both from the germline V gene.

Sequencing was performed on PBMCs. This sequence was found in a human donor in good health. Some clones in this sample may be carry-over from other donors' samples. The receptor chain draws on TRBV7-2 and TRBJ1-6; 8 bases in between match TRBD1. The nucleotide sequence is given as TGTGCCAGCAGCTTTTCGTCCGGGACAGGCAGTTCACCCCTCCACTTT. Its product reads: CASSFSSGTGSSPLHF.